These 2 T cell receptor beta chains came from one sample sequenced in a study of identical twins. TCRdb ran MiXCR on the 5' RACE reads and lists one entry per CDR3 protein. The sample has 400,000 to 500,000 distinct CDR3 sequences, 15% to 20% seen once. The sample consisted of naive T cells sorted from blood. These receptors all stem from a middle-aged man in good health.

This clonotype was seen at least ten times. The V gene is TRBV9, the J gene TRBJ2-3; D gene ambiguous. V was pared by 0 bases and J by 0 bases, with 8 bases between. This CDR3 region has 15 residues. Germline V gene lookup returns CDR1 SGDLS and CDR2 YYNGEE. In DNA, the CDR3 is TGTGCCAGCAGCGTAGATGGGGTGAGCACAGATACGCAGTATTTT. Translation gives CASSVDGVSTDTQYF.

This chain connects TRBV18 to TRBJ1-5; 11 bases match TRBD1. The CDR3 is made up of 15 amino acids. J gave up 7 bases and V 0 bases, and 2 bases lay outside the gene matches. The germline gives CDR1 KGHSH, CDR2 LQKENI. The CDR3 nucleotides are TGTGCCAGCTCACCACCGGGACAGGGGGTGCAGCCCCAGCATTTT. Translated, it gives CASSPPGQGVQPQHF.